This TCR beta chain was identified in a study of cytomegalovirus exposure and HLA in healthy donors. The study's findings and limits: When analyzed later, a missense DCLRE1C variant was found to be linked to TCR beta V- and J-gene trimming.

Both 60 Vbeta primers and 13 Jbeta primers went into the PCR. Sequencing used immunoSEQ multiplex PCR; TCRdb keeps in-frame clones, though not all of them. The sample has under 100,000 clones, just under 70% seen once. On this clone: Its antigen is not identified.

In germline, CDR1 is MDHEN, CDR2 SYDVKM. The CDR3 length is 15 residues. The chain links TRBV28 to TRBJ2-5; TRBD2 aligns across 11 bases. The closer fit of TRBJ2-7 to the DNA end suggests the J call may be wrong. The source of this sequence is a woman between 45 and 60 years old in good health and CMV-seropositive. Sequenced input: PBMCs. CDR3 amino acids: CASSLSGREGYEQYF. The DNA for the CDR3 is TGTGCCAGCAGTCTTAGCGGGAGGGAGGGATACGAGCAGTACTTC.